This T cell receptor beta chain was recovered during a study of T-cell reconstitution after alpha-beta-depleted transplantation in children (dated by TCRdb to about 2016). Some background on the complete study: T-cell immune reconstitution after TCRalphabeta/CD19-depleted allogeneic hematopoietic cell transplantation in children was quantitatively tracked in the study by means of TCR repertoire profiling.

Worth noting for this clonotype: Its binding antigen is unknown. No much larger clonotype is one base removed from it; base qualities were not supplied.

Results the study describes overall, beyond this receptor: The apparently early recovery of alphabetaT-cell counts about two months after transplant reportedly depended on only several hundred rapidly expanded clones that came from non-depleted graft cells. In some patients, the high TCRbeta diversity seen at day 60 was put down to recipient T cells and intrathymic progenitors that had survived conditioning. Over the following months the frequencies of hyperexpanded clones went down, and after one year T-cell counts and TCRbeta diversity were mostly credited to newly produced T cells.

The treatment or condition label, read with the paper, signifies: allogeneic hematopoietic cell transplantation with graft depleted of TCRalphabeta T cells and CD19 B cells. TCRalphabeta/CD19-depleted allogeneic hematopoietic cell grafts were given to the transplant recipients, all of whom were children. The library was generated by PCR. This sample was sequenced with an Illumina HiSeq 2500. To normalize quantification of the TCRbeta repertoire, the TCR libraries were built with molecular barcoding that relied on unique molecular identifiers. The public reads were run again by TCRdb, first through fastp at Q25 and then through MiXCR, and only productive beta chains were kept. Each record represents a unique CDR3 protein, reported with the most common genes and DNA among its rows. The table for this sample lists about 420,000 distinct CDR3 sequences; about 16% of them were counted only once. Of the sample, 25% to 30% is held by the ten largest clones.

Inclusive of the bounding cysteine and phenylalanine, the CDR3 is 16 residues long. The read is trimmed to its CDR3 DNA, 48 bases read in frame from base 1. Compared with germline, V lacks 6 bases and J lacks 1 base; bases without a gene match: 8. The germline V gene sets CDR1 to ENHRY and CDR2 to SYGVKD. This sequence uses TRBV10-3 and TRBJ2-2, with 7 bases in between that match TRBD1. This TCR was recovered from a boy under three years old who had a stem cell transplant for Wiskott-Aldrich syndrome, so the T cells may come from the graft donor. The source was PBMCs, mostly from graft donor cells, collected 360 days after TCRalphabeta/CD19-depleted stem cell transplant. The CDR3 amino acid sequence is: CAISRTGTENTGELFF. The nucleotides are TGTGCCATCAGCCGAACCGGGACAGAGAACACCGGGGAGCTGTTTTTT.